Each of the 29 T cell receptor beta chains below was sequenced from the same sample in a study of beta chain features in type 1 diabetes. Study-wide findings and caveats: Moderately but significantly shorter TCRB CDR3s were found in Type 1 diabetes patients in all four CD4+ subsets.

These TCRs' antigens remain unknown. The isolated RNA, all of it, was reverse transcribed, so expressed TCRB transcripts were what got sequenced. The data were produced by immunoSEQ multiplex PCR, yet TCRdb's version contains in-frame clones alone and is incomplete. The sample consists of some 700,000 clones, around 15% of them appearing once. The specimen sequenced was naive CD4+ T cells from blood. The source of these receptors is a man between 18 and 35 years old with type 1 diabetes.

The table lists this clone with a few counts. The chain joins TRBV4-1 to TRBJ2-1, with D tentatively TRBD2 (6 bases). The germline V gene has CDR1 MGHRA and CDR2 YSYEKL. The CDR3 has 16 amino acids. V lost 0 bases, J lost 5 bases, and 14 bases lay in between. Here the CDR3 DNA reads TGCGCCAGCAGCCAAGAACTAGCCTGGCCCGACAATGAGCAGTTCTTC. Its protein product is CASSQELAWPDNEQFF.

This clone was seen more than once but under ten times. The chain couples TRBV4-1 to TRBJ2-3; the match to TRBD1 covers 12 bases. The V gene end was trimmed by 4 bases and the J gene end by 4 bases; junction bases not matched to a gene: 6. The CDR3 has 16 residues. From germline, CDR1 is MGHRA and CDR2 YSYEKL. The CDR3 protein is CASSPGTGGFSDTQYF. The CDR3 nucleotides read TGCGCCAGCAGCCCGGGGACAGGGGGCTTTTCAGATACGCAGTATTTT.

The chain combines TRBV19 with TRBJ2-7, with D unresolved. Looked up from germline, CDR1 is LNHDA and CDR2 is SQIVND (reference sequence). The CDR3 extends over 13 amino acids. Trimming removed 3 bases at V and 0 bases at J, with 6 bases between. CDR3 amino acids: CASSMVHSYEQYF. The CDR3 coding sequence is TGTGCCAGTAGTATGGTCCACTCCTACGAGCAGTACTTC.

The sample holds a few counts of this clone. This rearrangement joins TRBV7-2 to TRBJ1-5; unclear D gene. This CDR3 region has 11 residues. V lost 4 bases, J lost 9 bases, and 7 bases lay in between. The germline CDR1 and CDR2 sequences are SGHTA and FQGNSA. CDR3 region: CASSSEGPQHF. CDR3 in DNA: TGTGCCAGCAGCTCGGAGGGGCCCCAGCATTTT.

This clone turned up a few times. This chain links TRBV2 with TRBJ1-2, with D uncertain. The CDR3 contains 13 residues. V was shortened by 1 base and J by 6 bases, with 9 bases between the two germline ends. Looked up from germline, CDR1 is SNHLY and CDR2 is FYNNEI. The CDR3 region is CASSEVQGNGYTF. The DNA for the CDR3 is TGTGCCAGCAGTGAAGTTCAAGGGAATGGCTACACCTTC.

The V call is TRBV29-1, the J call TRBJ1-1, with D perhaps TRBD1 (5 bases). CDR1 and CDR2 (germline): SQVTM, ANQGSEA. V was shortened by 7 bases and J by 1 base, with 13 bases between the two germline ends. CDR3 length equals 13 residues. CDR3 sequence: CSAQKTENTEAFF. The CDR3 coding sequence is TGCAGCGCCCAAAAGACAGAGAACACTGAAGCTTTCTTT.

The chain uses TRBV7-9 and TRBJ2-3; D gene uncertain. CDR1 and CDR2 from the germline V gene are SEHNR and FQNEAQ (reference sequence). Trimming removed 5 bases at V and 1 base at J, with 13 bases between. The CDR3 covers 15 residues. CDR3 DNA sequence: TGTGCCAGCAGCCTCCTCCTGACTGGCACAGATACGCAGTATTTT. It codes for CASSLLLTGTDTQYF.

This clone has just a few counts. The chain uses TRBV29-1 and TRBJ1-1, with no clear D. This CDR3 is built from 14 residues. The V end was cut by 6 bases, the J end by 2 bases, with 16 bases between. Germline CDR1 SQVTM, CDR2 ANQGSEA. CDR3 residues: CSVGYGRINTEAFF. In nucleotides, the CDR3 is TGCAGCGTCGGTTATGGACGGATAAACACTGAAGCTTTCTTT.

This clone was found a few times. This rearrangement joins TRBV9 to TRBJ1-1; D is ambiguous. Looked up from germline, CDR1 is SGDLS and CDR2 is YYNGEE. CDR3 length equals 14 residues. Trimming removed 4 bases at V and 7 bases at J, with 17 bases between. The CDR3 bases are TGTGCCAGCAGCCCTGCCGGTAAGGCGGGTGAAGCTTTCTTT. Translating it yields CASSPAGKAGEAFF.

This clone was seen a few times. The CDR3 region is CASSRPYFSGELFF. As DNA, the CDR3 is TGTGCCAGTAGTAGGCCTTACTTCTCCGGGGAGCTGTTTTTT. The chain links TRBV19 to TRBJ2-2; D unclear. The length of the CDR3 is 14 residues. Between the trimmed V and J ends, which lost 4 bases and 6 bases, there was a span of 12 bases. The germline V gene has CDR1 LNHDA and CDR2 SQIVND (reference sequence).

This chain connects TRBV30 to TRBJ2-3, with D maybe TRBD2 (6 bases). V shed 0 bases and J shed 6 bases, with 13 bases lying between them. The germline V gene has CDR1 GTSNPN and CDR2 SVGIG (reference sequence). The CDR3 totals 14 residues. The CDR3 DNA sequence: TGTGCCTGGAGTGTAGGTGGGGGAGGCGATACGCAGTATTTT. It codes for CAWSVGGGGDTQYF.

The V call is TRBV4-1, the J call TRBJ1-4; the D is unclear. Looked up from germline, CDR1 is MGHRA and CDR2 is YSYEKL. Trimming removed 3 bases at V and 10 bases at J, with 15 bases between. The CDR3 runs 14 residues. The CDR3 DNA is TGCGCCAGCAGCCACGGTATGCTGGGTGGAAAACTGTTTTTT. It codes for CASSHGMLGGKLFF.

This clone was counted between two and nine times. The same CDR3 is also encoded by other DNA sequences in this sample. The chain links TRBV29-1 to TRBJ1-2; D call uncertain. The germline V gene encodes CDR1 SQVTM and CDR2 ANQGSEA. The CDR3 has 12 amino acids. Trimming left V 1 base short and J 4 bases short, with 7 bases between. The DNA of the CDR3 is TGCAGCGTTGAAGGGAACAGCTATGGCTACACCTTC. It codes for CSVEGNSYGYTF.

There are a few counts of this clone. The CDR3 loop is CASRRGIYGYTF. The CDR3 nucleotides are TGTGCCAGCAGGAGGGGGATCTATGGCTACACCTTC. This chain joins TRBV9 and TRBJ1-2, with a weak D call TRBD1 (6 bases). Germline CDR1 reads SGDLS; CDR2 reads YYNGEE. The germline V and J ends were trimmed by 5 bases and 4 bases, with 9 bases remaining between them. CDR3 length: 12 amino acids.

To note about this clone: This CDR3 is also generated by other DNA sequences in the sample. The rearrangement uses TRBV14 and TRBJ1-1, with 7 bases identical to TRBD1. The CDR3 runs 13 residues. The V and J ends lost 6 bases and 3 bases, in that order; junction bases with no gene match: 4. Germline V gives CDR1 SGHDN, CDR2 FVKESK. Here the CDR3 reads CASSRQGYTEAFF. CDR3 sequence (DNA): TGTGCCAGCAGTCGACAGGGTTACACTGAAGCTTTCTTT.

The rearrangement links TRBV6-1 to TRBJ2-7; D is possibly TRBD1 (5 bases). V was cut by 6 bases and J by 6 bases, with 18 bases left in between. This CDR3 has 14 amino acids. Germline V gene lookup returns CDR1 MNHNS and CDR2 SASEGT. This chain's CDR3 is CASSVERAQGEQYF. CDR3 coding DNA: TGTGCCAGCAGCGTGGAAAGGGCCCAGGGCGAGCAGTACTTC.

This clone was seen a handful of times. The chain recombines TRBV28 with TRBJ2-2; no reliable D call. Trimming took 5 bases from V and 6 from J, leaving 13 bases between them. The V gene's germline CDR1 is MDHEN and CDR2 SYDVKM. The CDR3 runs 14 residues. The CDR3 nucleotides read TGTGCCAGCAGTACACGAATACCTGCCGGGGAGCTGTTTTTT. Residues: CASSTRIPAGELFF.

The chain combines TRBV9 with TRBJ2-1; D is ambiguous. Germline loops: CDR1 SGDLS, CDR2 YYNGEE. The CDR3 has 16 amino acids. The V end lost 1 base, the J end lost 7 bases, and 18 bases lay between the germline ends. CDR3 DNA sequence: TGTGCCAGCAGCGTACGGTCCAGTCCCCTGTGGAATGAGCAGTTCTTC. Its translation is CASSVRSSPLWNEQFF.

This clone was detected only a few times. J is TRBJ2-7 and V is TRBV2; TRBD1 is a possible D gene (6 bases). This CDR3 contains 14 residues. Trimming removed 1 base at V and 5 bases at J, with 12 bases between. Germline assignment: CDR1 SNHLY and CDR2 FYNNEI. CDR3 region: CASSEGQGRNEQYF. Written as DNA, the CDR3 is TGTGCCAGCAGTGAAGGGCAGGGGCGGAACGAGCAGTACTTC.

The CDR3 sequence is CAWSPRPQRAFF. The CDR3 DNA sequence: TGTGCCTGGAGTCCCCGACCCCAGAGAGCTTTCTTT. This chain joins TRBV30 and TRBJ1-1, with D unresolved. Germline loops: CDR1 GTSNPN, CDR2 SVGIG (reference sequence). The CDR3 extends over 12 amino acids. The V gene lost 2 bases and the J gene lost 10 bases, with 14 bases spanning the gap.

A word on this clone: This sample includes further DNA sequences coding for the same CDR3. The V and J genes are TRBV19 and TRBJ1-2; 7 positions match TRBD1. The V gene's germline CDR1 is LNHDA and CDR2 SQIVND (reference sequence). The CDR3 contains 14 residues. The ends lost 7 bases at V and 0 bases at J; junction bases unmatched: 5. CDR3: CASTRDSSNYGYTF. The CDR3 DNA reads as TGTGCCAGTACCCGGGACAGTTCTAACTATGGCTACACCTTC.

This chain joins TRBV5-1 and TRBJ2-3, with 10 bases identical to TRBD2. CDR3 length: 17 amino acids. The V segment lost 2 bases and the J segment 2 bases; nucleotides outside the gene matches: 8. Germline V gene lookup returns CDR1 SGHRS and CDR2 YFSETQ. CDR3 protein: CASSFVLAGAITDTQYF. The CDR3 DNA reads TGCGCCAGCAGCTTTGTGCTAGCGGGGGCCATCACAGATACGCAGTATTTT.

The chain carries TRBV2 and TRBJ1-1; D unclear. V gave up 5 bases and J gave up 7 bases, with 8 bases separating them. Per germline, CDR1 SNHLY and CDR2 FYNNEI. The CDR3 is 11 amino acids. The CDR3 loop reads CASSREREAFF. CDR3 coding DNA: TGTGCCAGCAGTAGGGAACGTGAAGCTTTCTTT.

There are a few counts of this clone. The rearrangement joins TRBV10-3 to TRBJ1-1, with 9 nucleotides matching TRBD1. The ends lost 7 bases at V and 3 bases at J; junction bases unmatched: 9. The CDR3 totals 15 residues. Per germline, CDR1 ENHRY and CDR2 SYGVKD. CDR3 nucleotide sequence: TGTGCCATCACCCCCGGACAGGGGAGGGACACTGAAGCTTTCTTT. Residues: CAITPGQGRDTEAFF.

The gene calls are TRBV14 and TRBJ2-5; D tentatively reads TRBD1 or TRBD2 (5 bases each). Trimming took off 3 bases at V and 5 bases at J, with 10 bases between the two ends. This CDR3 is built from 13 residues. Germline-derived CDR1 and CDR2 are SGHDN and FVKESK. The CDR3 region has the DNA TGTGCCAGCAGCCAGGGGGTTCGGGAGACCCAGTACTTC. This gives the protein CASSQGVRETQYF.

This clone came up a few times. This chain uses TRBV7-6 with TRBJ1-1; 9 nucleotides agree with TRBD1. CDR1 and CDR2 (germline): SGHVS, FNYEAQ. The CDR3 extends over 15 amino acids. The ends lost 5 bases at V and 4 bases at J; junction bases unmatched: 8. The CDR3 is CASSVWDREGTEAFF. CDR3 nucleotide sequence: TGTGCCAGCAGCGTATGGGACAGGGAGGGCACTGAAGCTTTCTTT.

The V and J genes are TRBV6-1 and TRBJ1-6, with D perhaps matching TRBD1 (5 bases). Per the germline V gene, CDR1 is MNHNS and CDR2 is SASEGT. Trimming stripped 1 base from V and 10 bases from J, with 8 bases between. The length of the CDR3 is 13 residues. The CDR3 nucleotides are TGTGCCAGCAGTGAAGTAGGGGAATCACCCCTCCACTTT. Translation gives CASSEVGESPLHF.

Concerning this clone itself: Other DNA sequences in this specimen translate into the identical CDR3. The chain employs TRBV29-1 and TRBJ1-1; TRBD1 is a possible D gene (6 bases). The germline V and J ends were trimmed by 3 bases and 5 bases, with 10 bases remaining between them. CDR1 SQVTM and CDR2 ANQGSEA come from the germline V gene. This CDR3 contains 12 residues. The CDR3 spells CSVDRGGTEAFF. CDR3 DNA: TGCAGCGTTGATCGAGGGGGGACTGAAGCTTTCTTT.

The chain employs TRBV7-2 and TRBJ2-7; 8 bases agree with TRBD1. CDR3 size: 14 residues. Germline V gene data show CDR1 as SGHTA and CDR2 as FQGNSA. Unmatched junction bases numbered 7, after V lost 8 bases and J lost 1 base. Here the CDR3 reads CASSLTGGSYEQYF. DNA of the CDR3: TGTGCCAGCTCCCTAACAGGGGGATCCTACGAGCAGTACTTC.